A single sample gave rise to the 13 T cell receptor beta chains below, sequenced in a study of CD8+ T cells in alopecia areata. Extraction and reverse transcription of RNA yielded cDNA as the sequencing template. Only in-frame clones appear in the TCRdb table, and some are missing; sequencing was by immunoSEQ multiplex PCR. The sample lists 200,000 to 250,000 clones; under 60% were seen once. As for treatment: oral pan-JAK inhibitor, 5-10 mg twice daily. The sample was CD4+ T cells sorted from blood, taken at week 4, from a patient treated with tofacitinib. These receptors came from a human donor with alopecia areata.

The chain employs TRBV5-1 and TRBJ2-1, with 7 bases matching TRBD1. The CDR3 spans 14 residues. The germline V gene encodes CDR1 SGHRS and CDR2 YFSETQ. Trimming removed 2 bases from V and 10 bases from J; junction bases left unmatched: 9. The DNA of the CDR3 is TGCGCCAGCAGCTTTAGACAGGGCTTCGGCGAGCAGTTCTTC. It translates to CASSFRQGFGEQFF.

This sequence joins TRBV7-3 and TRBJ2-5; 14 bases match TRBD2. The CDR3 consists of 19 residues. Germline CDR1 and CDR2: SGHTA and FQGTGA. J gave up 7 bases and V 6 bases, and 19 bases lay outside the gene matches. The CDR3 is CASSVTSPGLAGGGGTQYF. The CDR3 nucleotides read TGTGCCAGCAGTGTGACCTCTCCCGGACTAGCGGGGGGAGGTGGGACCCAGTACTTC.

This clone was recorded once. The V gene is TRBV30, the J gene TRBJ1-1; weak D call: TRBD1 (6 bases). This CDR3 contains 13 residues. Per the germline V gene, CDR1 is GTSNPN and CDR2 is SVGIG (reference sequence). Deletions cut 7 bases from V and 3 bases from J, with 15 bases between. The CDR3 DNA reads TGTGCCTCAAGGACAGAACCTGACACTGAAGCTTTCTTT. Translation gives CASRTEPDTEAFF.

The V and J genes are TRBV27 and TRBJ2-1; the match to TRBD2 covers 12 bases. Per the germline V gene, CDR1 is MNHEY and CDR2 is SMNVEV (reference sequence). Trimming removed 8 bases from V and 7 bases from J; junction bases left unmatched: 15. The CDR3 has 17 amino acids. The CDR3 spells CASYAPASGGAGNEQFF. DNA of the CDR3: TGTGCCAGCTACGCACCGGCTAGCGGGGGGGCGGGTAATGAGCAGTTCTTC.

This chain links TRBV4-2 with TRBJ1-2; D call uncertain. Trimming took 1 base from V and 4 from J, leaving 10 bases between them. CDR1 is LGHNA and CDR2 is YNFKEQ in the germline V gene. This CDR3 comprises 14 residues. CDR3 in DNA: TGTGCCAGCAGCCAAGGGAACGGGCTCTATGGCTACACCTTC. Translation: CASSQGNGLYGYTF.

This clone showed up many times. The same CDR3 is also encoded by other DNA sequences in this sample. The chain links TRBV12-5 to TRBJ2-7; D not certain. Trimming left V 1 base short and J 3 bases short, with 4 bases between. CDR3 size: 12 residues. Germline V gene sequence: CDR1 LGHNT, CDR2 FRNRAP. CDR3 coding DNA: TGTGCTAGTGGTTTGGACAGCTACGAGCAGTACTTC. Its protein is CASGLDSYEQYF.

This CDR3 is CASSPSGGEYKAFF. The CDR3, as DNA: TGCGCCAGCAGCCCTTCCGGTGGGGAATATAAAGCTTTCTTT. The J gene is TRBJ1-1, the V gene TRBV5-1; D call uncertain. Trimming removed 4 bases from V and 9 bases from J, with 19 bases in between. The CDR3 runs 14 residues. Per germline, CDR1 SGHRS and CDR2 YFSETQ.

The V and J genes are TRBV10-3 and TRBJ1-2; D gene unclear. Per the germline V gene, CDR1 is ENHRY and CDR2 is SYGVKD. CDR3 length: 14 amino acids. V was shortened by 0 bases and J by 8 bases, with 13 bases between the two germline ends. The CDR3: CAISESWDMDGYTF. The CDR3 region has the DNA TGTGCCATCAGTGAGTCATGGGATATGGACGGCTACACCTTC.

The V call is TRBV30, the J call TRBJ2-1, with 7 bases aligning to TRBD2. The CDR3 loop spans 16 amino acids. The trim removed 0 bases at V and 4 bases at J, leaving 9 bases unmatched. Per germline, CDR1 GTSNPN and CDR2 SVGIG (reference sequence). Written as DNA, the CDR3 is TGTGCCTGGAGTGTCGTGACTAGCTTCGTTTACAATGAGCAGTTCTTC. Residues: CAWSVVTSFVYNEQFF.

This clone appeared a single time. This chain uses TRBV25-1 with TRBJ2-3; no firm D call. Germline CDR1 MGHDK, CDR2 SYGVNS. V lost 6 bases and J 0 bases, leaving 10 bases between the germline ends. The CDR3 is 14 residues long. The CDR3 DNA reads TGTGCCAGCAGCCGTTATACTAGCACAGATACGCAGTATTTT. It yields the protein CASSRYTSTDTQYF.

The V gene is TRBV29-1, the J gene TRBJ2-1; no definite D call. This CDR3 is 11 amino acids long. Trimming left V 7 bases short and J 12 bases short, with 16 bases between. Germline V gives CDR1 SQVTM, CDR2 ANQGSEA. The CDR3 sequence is CSGIISRGQFF. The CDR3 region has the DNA TGCAGCGGAATTATTTCTAGAGGGCAGTTCTTC.

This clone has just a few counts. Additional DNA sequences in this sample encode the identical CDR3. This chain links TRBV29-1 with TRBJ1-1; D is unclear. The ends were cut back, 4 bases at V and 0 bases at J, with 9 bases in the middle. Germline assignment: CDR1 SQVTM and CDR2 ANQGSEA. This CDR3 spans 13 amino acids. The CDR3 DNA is TGCAGCGTTGGAAGGAGGTTGAACACTGAAGCTTTCTTT. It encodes CSVGRRLNTEAFF.

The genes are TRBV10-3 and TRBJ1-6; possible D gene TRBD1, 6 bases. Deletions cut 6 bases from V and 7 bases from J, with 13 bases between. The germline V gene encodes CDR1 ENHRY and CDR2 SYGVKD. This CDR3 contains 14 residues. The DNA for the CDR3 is TGTGCCATCAGAGAAGAAACAGGGAATTCACCCCTCCACTTT. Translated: CAIREETGNSPLHF.